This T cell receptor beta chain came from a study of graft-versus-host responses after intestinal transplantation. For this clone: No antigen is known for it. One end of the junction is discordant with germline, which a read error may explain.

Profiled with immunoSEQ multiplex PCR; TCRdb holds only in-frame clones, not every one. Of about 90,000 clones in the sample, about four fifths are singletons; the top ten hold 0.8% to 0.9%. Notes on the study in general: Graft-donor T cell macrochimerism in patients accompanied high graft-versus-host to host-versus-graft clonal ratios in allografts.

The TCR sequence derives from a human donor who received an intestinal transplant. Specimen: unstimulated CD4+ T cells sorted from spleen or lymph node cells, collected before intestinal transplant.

The DNA of the CDR3 is TGTGCTAGCAGCGGCACAGAGACTTCACCCCTCCACTTT. It specifies CASSGTETSPLHF. The chain is built from TRBV7-7 and TRBJ1-6; D gene unclear. Germline V CDR1 and CDR2: SSHAT, FNYEAQ (reference sequence). The CDR3 covers 13 residues.